The next 20 T cell receptor beta chains were all read from a single sample in a study of Tregs in tolerant kidney transplant recipients. Generated by immunoSEQ multiplex PCR, the TCRdb table keeps only in-frame clones and is missing some. Of about 240,000 clones listed, around 81% were seen once; the top ten hold 0.55% to 0.65%. Specimen: CD4+ T cells from blood. The receptor set was obtained from a human donor in good health.

Turning to this clone: A junction boundary mismatches the germline segment, possibly from a read error. The CDR3 is CASSLSPGGPSCEQYF. The DNA of the CDR3 is TGTGCCAGCAGTTTATCGCCGGGAGGGCCATCCTGCGAGCAGTACTTC. V and J are TRBV27 and TRBJ2-7; 8 bases map to TRBD2. The CDR3 covers 16 residues. The germline V gene encodes CDR1 MNHEY and CDR2 SMNVEV (reference sequence).

This clone was observed once. This rearrangement joins TRBV11-1 to TRBJ2-3; perhaps D is TRBD1 or TRBD2 (5 bases each). Per germline, CDR1 SGHAT and CDR2 FQDESV (reference sequence). CDR3 length: 16 amino acids. V was cut by 5 bases and J by 2 bases, with 17 bases left in between. CDR3 DNA sequence: TGTGCCAGCAGCATCGGGACCTCATTTTCCACAGATACGCAGTATTTT. Amino acid sequence: CASSIGTSFSTDTQYF.

V usage is TRBV2 and J usage is TRBJ1-4; 10 bases are a match to TRBD1. V shed 5 bases and J 7 bases; nucleotides not matched to a gene: 4. Germline CDR1 reads SNHLY; CDR2 reads FYNNEI. The CDR3 length is 14 residues. The CDR3 bases are TGTGCCAGCAGTCCGACAGGGGGCACTGAAAAACTGTTTTTT. Protein: CASSPTGGTEKLFF. Combining the CDR3 with reference TRBV2 and TRBJ1-4 gives the whole variable domain EPEVTQTPSHQVTQMGQEVILRCVPISNHLYFYWYRQILGQKVEFLVSFYNNEISEKSEIFDDQFSVERPDGSNFTLKIRSTKLEDSAMYFCASSPTGGTEKLFFGSGTQLSVL.

The chain links TRBV30 to TRBJ2-1, with 9 bases fitting TRBD1. J lost 5 bases, V lost 5 bases, and 7 bases had no gene match. The germline V gene has CDR1 GTSNPN and CDR2 SVGIG (reference sequence). This CDR3 region has 14 residues. CDR3 sequence reads: CAWAPGQGNNEQFF. DNA for the CDR3: TGTGCCTGGGCCCCGGGACAGGGAAACAATGAGCAGTTCTTC.

The CDR3 DNA reads TGTGCCAGCTCACTTGCGGGACCGCGGTTGACCCAGTACTTC. This encodes CASSLAGPRLTQYF. V and J are TRBV18 and TRBJ2-5; maybe TRBD2 (6 bases). The CDR3 sequence is 14 residues long. The germline V and J ends were trimmed by 4 bases and 7 bases, with 16 bases remaining between them. Germline V gene data show CDR1 as KGHSH and CDR2 as LQKENI.

The rearrangement links TRBV18 to TRBJ1-5; 10 bases map to TRBD1. The V gene end was trimmed by 3 bases and the J gene end by 4 bases; junction bases not matched to a gene: 3. CDR3 length equals 15 residues. Germline-derived CDR1 and CDR2 are KGHSH and LQKENI. This CDR3 reads CASSPGTGVNQPQHF. The CDR3 region has the DNA TGTGCCAGCTCACCCGGGACAGGGGTAAATCAGCCCCAGCATTTT.

The J gene is TRBJ2-7, the V gene TRBV11-2; D remains unclear. The CDR3 extends over 15 amino acids. The ends were cut back, 0 bases at V and 3 bases at J, with 12 bases in the middle. Looked up from germline, CDR1 is SGHAT and CDR2 is FQNNGV. This CDR3 is CASSLEGSKVYEQYF. In DNA form, the CDR3 reads TGTGCCAGCAGCTTAGAGGGTTCCAAGGTCTACGAGCAGTACTTC.

This chain connects TRBV29-1 to TRBJ2-1; 7 bases align to TRBD2. Germline V gives CDR1 SQVTM, CDR2 ANQGSEA. CDR3 length: 14 residues. Unmatched junction bases numbered 6, after V lost 3 bases and J lost 4 bases. The DNA of the CDR3 is TGCAGCGTTGACTGGCGGGGGAGGTACAATGAGCAGTTCTTC. The encoded protein is CSVDWRGRYNEQFF.

The rearrangement links TRBV6-5 to TRBJ1-1, with unresolved D. Germline loops: CDR1 MNHEY, CDR2 SVGAGI. CDR3 length: 12 amino acids. Trimming cost V 6 bases and J 8 bases, with 13 bases left between them. The CDR3 protein is CASSPTTVEAFF. For the CDR3, the DNA is TGTGCCAGCAGCCCCACGACGGTCGAAGCTTTCTTT.

The chain couples TRBV29-1 to TRBJ2-1; 8 nucleotides match TRBD2. The CDR3 spans 13 residues. Germline CDR1 SQVTM, CDR2 ANQGSEA. Unmatched junction bases numbered 6, after V lost 4 bases and J lost 7 bases. The CDR3 region is CSVVGLAENEQFF. The CDR3 DNA is TGCAGCGTTGTTGGACTAGCCGAAAATGAGCAGTTCTTC.

The rearrangement joins TRBV6-5 to TRBJ1-2; 8 nucleotides agree with TRBD1. The CDR3 covers 15 residues. Germline V gene lookup returns CDR1 MNHEY and CDR2 SVGAGI. With 5 bases clipped from V and 8 bases from J, the junction kept 13 bases outside the gene matches. The CDR3 DNA reads TGTGCCAGCAGTATAAGCGGACAGGGAAGTGGAGGCTACACCTTC. The encoded protein is CASSISGQGSGGYTF.

This chain joins TRBV6-6 and TRBJ1-1; 8 bases are a match to TRBD1. Germline assignment: CDR1 MNHNY and CDR2 SVGAGI (reference sequence). The CDR3 length is 14 residues. The V and J ends lost 2 bases and 11 bases, in that order; junction bases with no gene match: 10. The CDR3: CASSYNPGQGQAFF. The CDR3 coding sequence is TGTGCCAGCAGTTACAATCCCGGACAGGGACAGGCTTTCTTT.

This chain uses TRBV4-2 with TRBJ2-3; D is unclear. Per germline, CDR1 LGHNA and CDR2 YNFKEQ. The CDR3 extends over 14 amino acids. The V gene lost 2 bases and the J gene lost 5 bases, with 11 bases spanning the gap. This CDR3 is CASSQPTDEDTQYF. The CDR3 DNA sequence: TGTGCCAGCAGCCAACCTACTGACGAAGATACGCAGTATTTT.

This CDR3 is CASSYSTVNYGYTF. For the CDR3, the DNA is TGTGCCAGCAGTTACTCCACCGTGAACTATGGCTACACCTTC. The chain recombines TRBV6-5 with TRBJ1-2; no firm D call. The CDR3 has 14 residues. The V end was cut by 0 bases, the J end by 2 bases, with 7 bases between. Germline V gives CDR1 MNHEY, CDR2 SVGAGI.

The CDR3 DNA is TGTGCCAGCAGCTTAGACCCTCGTCCTGGAAACACCATATATTTT. Residues: CASSLDPRPGNTIYF. V and J are TRBV11-3 and TRBJ1-3; D is unresolved. In germline, CDR1 is SGHNT, CDR2 YENEEA. V lost 0 bases, J lost 2 bases, and 8 bases lay in between. The CDR3 consists of 15 residues.

This clone was observed a handful of times. The V and J genes are TRBV6-1 and TRBJ1-1; D is ambiguous. V lost 2 bases to trimming and J lost 6 bases, with 7 bases between them. This CDR3 spans 12 amino acids. CDR1 and CDR2 (germline): MNHNS, SASEGT. CDR3 DNA sequence: TGTGCCAGCAGTGAAACGGCGGCTGAAGCTTTCTTT. Its protein is CASSETAAEAFF.

For the CDR3, the DNA is TGCGCCAGCAGCCTCCGACAGGGGGGAAACACCATATATTTT. Encoded protein: CASSLRQGGNTIYF. V usage is TRBV5-1 and J usage is TRBJ1-3, with TRBD1 identical over 8 bases. CDR3 size: 14 residues. Looked up from germline, CDR1 is SGHRS and CDR2 is YFSETQ. J was trimmed by 4 bases and V by 4 bases; bases with no gene match: 4.

The V call is TRBV7-9, the J call TRBJ2-6; D remains ambiguous. Germline CDR1 is SEHNR and CDR2 is FQNEAQ (reference sequence). Between the trimmed V and J ends, which lost 5 bases and 3 bases, there was a span of 5 bases. This CDR3 comprises 13 residues. The CDR3 sequence: CASSPGGANVLTF. CDR3 nucleotides: TGTGCCAGCAGCCCCGGTGGGGCCAACGTCCTGACTTTC. The variable domain in full, completed from reference TRBV7-9 and TRBJ2-6, reads DTGVSQNPRHKITKRGQNVTFRCDPISEHNRLYWYRQTLGQGPEFLTYFQNEAQLEKSRLLSDRFSAERPKGSFSTLEIQRTEQGDSAMYLCASSPGGANVLTFGAGSRLTVL.

CDR3 DNA sequence: TGTGCCAGCTCACCGGACTCATTATTCTCTGAAGCTTTCTTT. Amino acids: CASSPDSLFSEAFF. This rearrangement joins TRBV18 to TRBJ1-1; D not resolved. The germline V gene has CDR1 KGHSH and CDR2 LQKENI. This CDR3 spans 14 amino acids. V gave up 3 bases and J gave up 6 bases, with 14 bases separating them.

The chain couples TRBV13 to TRBJ1-3, with 8 bases lining up with TRBD1. Germline V gene sequence: CDR1 PRHDT, CDR2 FYEKMQ (reference sequence). This CDR3 is 16 amino acids long. V shed 5 bases and J 7 bases; nucleotides not matched to a gene: 13. The CDR3 region is CASSRNRDRLVNTIYF. The CDR3 bases are TGTGCCAGCAGCCGGAACCGGGACAGGCTTGTGAACACCATATATTTT.